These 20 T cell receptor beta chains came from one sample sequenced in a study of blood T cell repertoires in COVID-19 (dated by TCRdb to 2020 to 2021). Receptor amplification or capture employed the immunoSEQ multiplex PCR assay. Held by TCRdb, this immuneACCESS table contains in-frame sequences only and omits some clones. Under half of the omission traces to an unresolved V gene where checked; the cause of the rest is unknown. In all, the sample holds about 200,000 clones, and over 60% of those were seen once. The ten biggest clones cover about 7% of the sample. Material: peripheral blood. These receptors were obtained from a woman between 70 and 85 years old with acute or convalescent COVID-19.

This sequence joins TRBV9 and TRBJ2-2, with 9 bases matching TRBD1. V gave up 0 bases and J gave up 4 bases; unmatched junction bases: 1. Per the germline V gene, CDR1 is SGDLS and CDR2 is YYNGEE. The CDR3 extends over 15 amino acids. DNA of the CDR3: TGTGCCAGCAGCGTAGGGGACAGGGCCACCGGGGAGCTGTTTTTT. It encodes CASSVGDRATGELFF.

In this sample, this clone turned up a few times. CDR3 protein: CASSLAGTSGGYEQYF. CDR3 DNA sequence: TGTGCCAGCAGCCTCGCCGGGACTAGCGGGGGTTACGAGCAGTACTTC. The genes are TRBV7-2 and TRBJ2-7, with 14 bases aligning to TRBD2. V trimming: 5 bases; J trimming: 4 bases; junction bases outside the gene matches: 7. This CDR3 spans 16 amino acids. CDR1 is SGHTA and CDR2 is FQGNSA in the germline V gene.

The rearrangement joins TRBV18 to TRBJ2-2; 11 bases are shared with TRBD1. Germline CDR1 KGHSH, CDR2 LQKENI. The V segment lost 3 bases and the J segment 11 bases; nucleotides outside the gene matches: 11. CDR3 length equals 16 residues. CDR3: CASSPLSGQGAGELFF. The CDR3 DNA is TGTGCCAGCTCACCGCTATCCGGACAGGGGGCGGGAGAGCTGTTTTTT.

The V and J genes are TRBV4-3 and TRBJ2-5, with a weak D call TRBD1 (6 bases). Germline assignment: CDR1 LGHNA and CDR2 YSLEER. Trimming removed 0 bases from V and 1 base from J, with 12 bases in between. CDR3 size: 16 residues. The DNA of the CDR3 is TGCGCCAGCAGCCAAGATTCCAGGGGCTTCCAAGAGACCCAGTACTTC. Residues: CASSQDSRGFQETQYF.

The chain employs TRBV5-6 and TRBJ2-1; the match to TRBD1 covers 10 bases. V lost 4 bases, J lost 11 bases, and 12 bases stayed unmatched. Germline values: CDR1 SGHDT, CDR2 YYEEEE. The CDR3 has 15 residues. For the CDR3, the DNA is TGTGCCAGCAGCCTGACAGGGGGCGAAATCGGGAAGCAGTTCTTC. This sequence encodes CASSLTGGEIGKQFF.

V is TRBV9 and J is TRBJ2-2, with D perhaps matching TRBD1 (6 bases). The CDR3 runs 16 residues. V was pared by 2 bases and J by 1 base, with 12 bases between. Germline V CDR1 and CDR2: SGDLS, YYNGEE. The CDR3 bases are TGTGCCAGCAGCGTTCCCGAGGACAGGAACACCGGGGAGCTGTTTTTT. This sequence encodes CASSVPEDRNTGELFF.

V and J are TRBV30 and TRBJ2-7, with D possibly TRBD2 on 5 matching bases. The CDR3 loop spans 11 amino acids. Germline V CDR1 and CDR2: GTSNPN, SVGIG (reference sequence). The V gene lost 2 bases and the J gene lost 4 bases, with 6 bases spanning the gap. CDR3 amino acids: CAWSRGYEQYV. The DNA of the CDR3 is TGTGCCTGGAGTAGAGGGTACGAGCAGTACGTC.

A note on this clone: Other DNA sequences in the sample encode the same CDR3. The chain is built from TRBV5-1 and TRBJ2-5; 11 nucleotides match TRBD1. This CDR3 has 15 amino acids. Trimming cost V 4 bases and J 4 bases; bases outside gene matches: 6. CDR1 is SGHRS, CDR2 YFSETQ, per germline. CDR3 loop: CASSIGQGARETQYF. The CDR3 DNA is TGCGCCAGCAGCATCGGACAGGGGGCACGAGAGACCCAGTACTTC.

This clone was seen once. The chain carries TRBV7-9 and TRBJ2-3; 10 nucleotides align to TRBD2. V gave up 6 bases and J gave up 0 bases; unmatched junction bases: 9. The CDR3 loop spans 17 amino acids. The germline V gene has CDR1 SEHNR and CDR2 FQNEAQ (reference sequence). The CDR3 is CASSRIAGGASTDTQYF. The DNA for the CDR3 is TGTGCCAGCAGTCGAATAGCGGGGGGCGCTAGCACAGATACGCAGTATTTT.

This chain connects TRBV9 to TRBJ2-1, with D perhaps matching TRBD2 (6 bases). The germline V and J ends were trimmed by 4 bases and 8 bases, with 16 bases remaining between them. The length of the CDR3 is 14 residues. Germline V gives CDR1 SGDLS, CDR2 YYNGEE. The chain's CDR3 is CASSISGRPHEQFF. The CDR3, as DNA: TGTGCCAGCAGCATCTCGGGGAGGCCCCATGAGCAGTTCTTC.

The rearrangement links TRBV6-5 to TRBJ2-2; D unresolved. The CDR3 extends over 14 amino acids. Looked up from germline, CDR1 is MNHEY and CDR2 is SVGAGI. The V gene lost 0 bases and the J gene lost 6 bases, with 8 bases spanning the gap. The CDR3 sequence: CASSYSVEAGELFF. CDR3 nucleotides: TGTGCCAGCAGTTACTCGGTTGAGGCCGGGGAGCTGTTTTTT.

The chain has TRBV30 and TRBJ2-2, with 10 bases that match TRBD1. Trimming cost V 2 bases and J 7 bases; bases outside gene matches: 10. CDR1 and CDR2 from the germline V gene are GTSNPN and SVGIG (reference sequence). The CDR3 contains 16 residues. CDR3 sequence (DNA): TGTGCCTGGAGTTCCCTTCCCGGGACAGGGGTCGGGGAGCTGTTTTTT. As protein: CAWSSLPGTGVGELFF.

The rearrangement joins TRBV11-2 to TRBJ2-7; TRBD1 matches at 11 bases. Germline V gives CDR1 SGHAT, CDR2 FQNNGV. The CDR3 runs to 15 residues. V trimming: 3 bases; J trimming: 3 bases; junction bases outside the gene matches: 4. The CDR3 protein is CASSFPGTGGYEQYF. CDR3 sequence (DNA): TGTGCCAGCAGCTTTCCGGGGACAGGGGGCTACGAGCAGTACTTC.

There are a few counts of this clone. In DNA form, the CDR3 reads TGTGCCTGGAGTACTGCCCGAGAAGCTTTCTTT. Translated: CAWSTAREAFF. The chain carries TRBV30 and TRBJ1-1; D gene unclear. This CDR3 has 11 amino acids. V was clipped by 2 bases and J by 8 bases, with 9 bases between them. CDR1 is GTSNPN, CDR2 SVGIG, per germline (reference sequence).

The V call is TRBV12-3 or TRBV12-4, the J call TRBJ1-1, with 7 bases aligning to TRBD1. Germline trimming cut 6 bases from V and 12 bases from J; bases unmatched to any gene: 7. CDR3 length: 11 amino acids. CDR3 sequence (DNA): TGTGCCAGCAGGCGCGGGACAGCCACTTTCTTT. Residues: CASRRGTATFF.

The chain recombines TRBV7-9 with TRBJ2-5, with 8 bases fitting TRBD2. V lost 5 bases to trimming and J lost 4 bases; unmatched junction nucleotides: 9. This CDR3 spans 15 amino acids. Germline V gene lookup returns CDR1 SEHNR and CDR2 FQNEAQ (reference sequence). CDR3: CASSPSLAGPETQYF. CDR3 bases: TGTGCCAGCAGCCCTTCCTTAGCGGGGCCAGAGACCCAGTACTTC. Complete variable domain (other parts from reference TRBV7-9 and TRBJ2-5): DTGVSQNPRHKITKRGQNVTFRCDPISEHNRLYWYRQTLGQGPEFLTYFQNEAQLEKSRLLSDRFSAERPKGSFSTLEIQRTEQGDSAMYLCASSPSLAGPETQYFGPGTRLLVL.

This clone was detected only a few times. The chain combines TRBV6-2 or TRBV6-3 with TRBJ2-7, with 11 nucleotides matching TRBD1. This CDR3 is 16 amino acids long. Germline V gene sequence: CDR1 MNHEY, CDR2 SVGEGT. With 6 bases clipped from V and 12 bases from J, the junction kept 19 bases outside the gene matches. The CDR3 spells CASSPYGTGGSYLWYF. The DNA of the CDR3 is TGTGCCAGCAGCCCTTATGGGACAGGGGGATCCTATCTGTGGTACTTC.

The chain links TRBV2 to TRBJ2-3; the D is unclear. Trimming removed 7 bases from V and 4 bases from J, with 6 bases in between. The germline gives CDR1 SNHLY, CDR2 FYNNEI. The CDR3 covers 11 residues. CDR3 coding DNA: TGTGCCAGCAAACCGGCAGATACGCAGTATTTT. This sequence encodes CASKPADTQYF. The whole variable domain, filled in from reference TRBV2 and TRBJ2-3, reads EPEVTQTPSHQVTQMGQEVILRCVPISNHLYFYWYRQILGQKVEFLVSFYNNEISEKSEIFDDQFSVERPDGSNFTLKIRSTKLEDSAMYFCASKPADTQYFGPGTRLTVL.

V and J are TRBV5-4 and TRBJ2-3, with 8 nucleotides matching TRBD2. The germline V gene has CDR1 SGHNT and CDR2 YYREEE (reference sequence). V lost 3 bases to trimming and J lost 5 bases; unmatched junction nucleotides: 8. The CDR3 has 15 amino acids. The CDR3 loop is CASSSGGAVEDTQYF. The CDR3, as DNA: TGTGCCAGCAGCTCCGGGGGGGCAGTAGAAGATACGCAGTATTTT.

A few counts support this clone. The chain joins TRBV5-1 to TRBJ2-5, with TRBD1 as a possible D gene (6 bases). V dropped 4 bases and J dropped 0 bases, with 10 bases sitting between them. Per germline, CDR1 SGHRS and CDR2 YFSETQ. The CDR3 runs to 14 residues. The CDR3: CASSMYRDQETQYF. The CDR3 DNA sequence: TGCGCCAGCAGCATGTACAGGGACCAAGAGACCCAGTACTTC.